Listed below are T cell receptor beta chains from one sample, sequenced in a study of patients and donors after allogeneic stem cell transplantation. MiXCR, run by TCRdb on the RT-PCR reads, gives a single entry per CDR3 protein. The top ten hold about two thirds of the sample, which has 37,000 or so distinct CDR3 sequences, 30% to 40% seen once. Sequenced material: blood, either unsorted or a sorted T cell fraction (not recorded which). These receptors originate from a human donor who was either an allogeneic HSCT recipient or a stem cell or donor lymphocyte infusion donor (not recorded which). It is not recorded whose cells these are; they may come from a transplant donor. Both conserved end residues are part of each CDR3. A D gene is named only where the DNA matches it firmly. For some rows the clone size is stated as once, few or many, or as a class when expanded; others skip it.

clone_size: few; v_call: TRBV7-9; d_call: .; j_call: TRBJ2-4; cdr3_nt: TGTGCCAGCAGCGCGCACAACATTTTTTTAATAGCCAAAAACATTCAGTACTTC; cdr3_aa: CASSAHNIFLIAKNIQYF
clone_size: .; v_call: TRBV28; d_call: .; j_call: TRBJ1-5; cdr3_nt: TGTGCCAGCAGCAACCGGGACAATCGCAATCAGCCCCAGCATTTT; cdr3_aa: CASSNRDNRNQPQHF
clone_size: few; v_call: TRBV5-5; d_call: TRBD2; j_call: TRBJ2-1; cdr3_nt: TGTGCCAGCAGCTTTCTACTAGCGGGAGCGGGTGAGCAGTTCTTC; cdr3_aa: CASSFLLAGAGEQFF
clone_size: many; v_call: TRBV20-1; d_call: .; j_call: TRBJ1-2; cdr3_nt: TGCAGTGCTGGCAACTATGGCTACACCTTC; cdr3_aa: CSAGNYGYTF
clone_size: .; v_call: TRBV7-2; d_call: .; j_call: TRBJ2-1; cdr3_nt: TGTGCCAGCAGCTTAGTCTTAGTGAGGGGGGATGATGAGCAGTTCTTC; cdr3_aa: CASSLVLVRGDDEQFF
clone_size: .; v_call: TRBV6-5; d_call: .; j_call: TRBJ1-4; cdr3_nt: TGTGCCAGCAGTTACTCGATACGTGGATGGGAAAAACTGTTTTTT; cdr3_aa: CASSYSIRGWEKLFF
clone_size: .; v_call: TRBV20-1; d_call: TRBD1; j_call: TRBJ1-5; cdr3_nt: TGCAGTGCCAGGACCAGGGGGCATCAGCCCCAGCATTTT; cdr3_aa: CSARTRGHQPQHF
clone_size: many; v_call: TRBV20-1; d_call: .; j_call: TRBJ2-1; cdr3_nt: TGCAGTCTTAGTAGTTACAATGAGCAGTTCTTC; cdr3_aa: CSLSSYNEQFF
clone_size: few; v_call: TRBV12-3/TRBV12-4; d_call: .; j_call: TRBJ2-7; cdr3_nt: TGTGCCAGCAGCGAGGGGGGGTTCTCCTACGAGCAGTACTTC; cdr3_aa: CASSEGGFSYEQYF
clone_size: .; v_call: TRBV29-1; d_call: .; j_call: TRBJ1-6; cdr3_nt: TGCAGCGCGCGAAAGGGGTCCTATAATTCACCCCTCCACTTT; cdr3_aa: CSARKGSYNSPLHF
clone_size: .; v_call: TRBV5-1; d_call: TRBD2; j_call: TRBJ2-5; cdr3_nt: TGCGCCAGCAGCCCGAGCCTCCTACTAGCGGGACCCGGAGAGACCCAGTACTTC; cdr3_aa: CASSPSLLLAGPGETQYF
clone_size: .; v_call: TRBV12-3/TRBV12-4; d_call: .; j_call: TRBJ2-1; cdr3_nt: TGTGCCAGCAGTTTTCACGGGGGCATGGACTATAGTCAGTTCTTC; cdr3_aa: CASSFHGGMDYSQFF
clone_size: .; v_call: TRBV3-1; d_call: TRBD2; j_call: TRBJ2-2; cdr3_nt: TGTGCCAGCAGCCAAGCTAATAGCGGGAGGAACACCGGGGAGCTGTTTTTT; cdr3_aa: CASSQANSGRNTGELFF
clone_size: .; v_call: TRBV6-2/TRBV6-3; d_call: .; j_call: TRBJ1-2; cdr3_nt: TGTGCCGCCGGGGTGCCTGGCTACACCTTC; cdr3_aa: CAAGVPGYTF
clone_size: once; v_call: TRBV24-1; d_call: TRBD1; j_call: TRBJ2-1; cdr3_nt: TGTGCCACCAGTGATTCGCGGACAGGGGGTCATGAGCAGTTCTTC; cdr3_aa: CATSDSRTGGHEQFF
clone_size: few; v_call: TRBV4-3; d_call: .; j_call: TRBJ1-1; cdr3_nt: TGCGCCAGCAGCCAAGCCCATAACAGCATGAACACTGAAGCTTTCTTT; cdr3_aa: CASSQAHNSMNTEAFF